The next 8 T cell receptor beta chains were all read from a single sample in a study of blood T cell repertoires in COVID-19. Assay: immunoSEQ multiplex PCR; the TCRdb copy retains only in-frame clones and omits some. The table includes about 14,000 clones, 87% detected once. The material sequenced was peripheral blood. The receptors were sampled from a human donor in a cohort sampled during active COVID-19.

The chain recombines TRBV7-2 with TRBJ2-7, with 7 bases identical to TRBD1. The CDR3 spans 15 residues. Trimming took 5 bases from V and 2 from J; bases not matched to a gene: 9. Germline assignment: CDR1 SGHTA and CDR2 FQGNSA. The CDR3 is CASSLSRQGTYEQYF. As DNA, the CDR3 is TGTGCCAGCAGCCTCAGCCGACAGGGAACCTACGAGCAGTACTTC.

The chain uses TRBV2 and TRBJ1-2; TRBD1 might be the D (5 bases). The CDR3 consists of 13 residues. CDR1 and CDR2 (germline): SNHLY, FYNNEI. With 4 bases removed from V and 4 bases from J, the gap between germline ends came to 10 bases. The CDR3 bases are TGTGCCAGCAGTGGACAGAGAACCTATGGCTACACCTTC. This sequence encodes CASSGQRTYGYTF.

V usage is TRBV5-1 and J usage is TRBJ1-5; D call uncertain. The CDR3 runs 16 residues. V shed 0 bases and J shed 1 base, with 11 bases lying between them. The germline V gene encodes CDR1 SGHRS and CDR2 YFSETQ. The CDR3: CASSLVGGASNQPQHF. Here the CDR3 DNA reads TGCGCCAGCAGCTTGGTCGGCGGAGCAAGCAATCAGCCCCAGCATTTT.

The chain links TRBV27 to TRBJ2-1; no clear D gene. Germline V lookup: CDR1 MNHEY, CDR2 SMNVEV (reference sequence). This CDR3 is 14 amino acids long. V was trimmed by 2 bases and J by 2 bases, leaving 7 bases between them. The CDR3 here is CASSLMRTYNEQFF. CDR3 DNA sequence: TGTGCCAGCAGTTTAATGAGGACCTACAATGAGCAGTTCTTC.

The sample holds one count of this clone. The V gene is TRBV28, the J gene TRBJ1-2, with D tentatively TRBD1 (5 bases). Germline V CDR1 and CDR2: MDHEN, SYDVKM. There are 15 residues in the CDR3. Deletions cut 2 bases from V and 0 bases from J, with 10 bases between. DNA for the CDR3: TGTGCCAGCAGTTTAGGGGCGCCTCCTAACTATGGCTACACCTTC. Its protein product is CASSLGAPPNYGYTF.

The rearrangement links TRBV2 to TRBJ2-7; the match to TRBD1 covers 9 bases. Germline V gene lookup returns CDR1 SNHLY and CDR2 FYNNEI. Trimming took 4 bases from V and 8 from J; bases not matched to a gene: 6. The CDR3 is made up of 13 amino acids. In DNA, the CDR3 is TGTGCCAGCAGTGTTTCGACAGGGGGTAAGCAGTACTTC. Translating it yields CASSVSTGGKQYF.

CDR3 region: CASSVSDGSYEQYF. CDR3 in DNA: TGTGCCAGCAGCGTCTCGGACGGGAGCTACGAGCAGTACTTC. The rearrangement links TRBV7-2 to TRBJ2-7; the D gene is possibly TRBD2 (6 bases). The germline V gene has CDR1 SGHTA and CDR2 FQGNSA. V gave up 5 bases and J gave up 3 bases, with 14 bases separating them. CDR3 length equals 14 residues.

The sample holds one count of this clone. The chain joins TRBV5-1 to TRBJ1-1, with D maybe TRBD1 (6 bases). V was clipped by 5 bases and J by 3 bases, with 17 bases between them. This CDR3 contains 15 residues. Germline CDR1 SGHRS, CDR2 YFSETQ. The CDR3 nucleotides are TGCGCCAGCAGGGACGCTCCACAGGGTTACACTGAAGCTTTCTTT. The encoded protein is CASRDAPQGYTEAFF.